Listed here are 25 T cell receptor beta chains from one sample, sequenced in a study of blood T cell repertoires in COVID-19. TCRdb keeps only in-frame clones here, not all; method: immunoSEQ multiplex PCR. The data contain hundreds of thousands of clones, more than 70% of them seen just once; the ten biggest clones take up around 3%. Specimen: peripheral blood. These receptors were collected from a young woman with COVID-19, enrolled during active disease.

This clone was observed a few times. The genes are TRBV6-5 and TRBJ1-1, with 8 bases matching TRBD1. The length of the CDR3 is 15 residues. Unmatched junction bases numbered 6, after V lost 6 bases and J lost 0 bases. Per the germline V gene, CDR1 is MNHEY and CDR2 is SVGAGI. CDR3 nucleotides: TGTGCCAGCAGCCCGACAGGGGTTATGAACACTGAAGCTTTCTTT. Translation gives CASSPTGVMNTEAFF.

The rearrangement links TRBV29-1 to TRBJ2-1, with a weak D call TRBD1 (6 bases). Germline CDR1 is SQVTM and CDR2 is ANQGSEA. Trimming left V 0 bases short and J 4 bases short, with 16 bases between. CDR3 size: 16 residues. The CDR3 sequence is CSVEESSTGLYNEQFF. For the CDR3, the DNA is TGCAGCGTTGAAGAGTCCAGTACAGGGTTGTACAATGAGCAGTTCTTC.

The genes are TRBV15 and TRBJ2-3, with TRBD2 as a possible D gene (6 bases). The V gene lost 1 base and the J gene lost 6 bases, with 11 bases spanning the gap. Germline V gene sequence: CDR1 LNHNV, CDR2 YYDKDF (reference sequence). The CDR3 is made up of 14 amino acids. CDR3 nucleotides: TGTGCCACCAGCAGAGGGGGGGAATCTGATACGCAGTATTTT. It encodes CATSRGGESDTQYF. Full variable domain (outside the CDR3, taken from reference TRBV15 and TRBJ2-3): DAMVIQNPRYQVTQFGKPVTLSCSQTLNHNVMYWYQQKSSQAPKLLFHYYDKDFNNEADTPDNFQSRRPNTSFCFLDIRSPGLGDTAMYLCATSRGGESDTQYFGPGTRLTVL.

The chain recombines TRBV4-3 with TRBJ2-3, with 7 bases aligning to TRBD2. Losses at the gene ends were 0 bases for V and 0 bases for J; bases not matched to a gene: 12. The CDR3 sequence is 19 residues long. In germline, CDR1 is LGHNA, CDR2 YSLEER. Written as DNA, the CDR3 is TGCGCCAGCAGCCAAGATGGGGGGAGATGGCGGGGGAGCACAGATACGCAGTATTTT. It is translated as CASSQDGGRWRGSTDTQYF.

The V and J genes are TRBV4-3 and TRBJ1-1; D gene uncertain. Deletions cut 4 bases from V and 0 bases from J, with 6 bases between. From germline, CDR1 is LGHNA and CDR2 YSLEER. The CDR3 runs to 13 residues. This CDR3 is CASSPQLNTEAFF. The CDR3 nucleotides read TGCGCCAGCAGCCCGCAGTTGAACACTGAAGCTTTCTTT.

This clone has a single count. J is TRBJ2-3 and V is TRBV5-4, with 11 bases identical to TRBD1. CDR1 SGHNT and CDR2 YYREEE come from the germline V gene (reference sequence). This CDR3 region has 14 residues. Trimming cost V 3 bases and J 6 bases; bases outside gene matches: 3. In nucleotides, the CDR3 is TGTGCCAGCAGCTGGGGGACAGGGGGGGATACGCAGTATTTT. It codes for CASSWGTGGDTQYF.

The genes are TRBV24-1 and TRBJ2-3; no definite D call. Germline V gene lookup returns CDR1 KGHDR and CDR2 SFDVKD. V dropped 0 bases and J dropped 1 base, with 4 bases sitting between them. This CDR3 has 14 residues. CDR3 coding DNA: TGTGCCACCAGTGATTTGTCAGGCACAGATACGCAGTATTTT. Its translation is CATSDLSGTDTQYF.

This chain links TRBV3-1 (or the pseudogene TRBV3-2) with TRBJ2-7; perhaps TRBD1 as D (6 bases). The germline V gene has CDR1 LGHDT and CDR2 YNNKEL (reference sequence). This CDR3 has 15 amino acids. V lost 0 bases to trimming and J lost 1 base, with 10 bases between them. The CDR3 reads CASSQELDRSYEQYF. In nucleotides, the CDR3 is TGTGCCAGCAGCCAAGAACTGGACAGATCCTACGAGCAGTACTTC.

This rearrangement joins TRBV7-8 to TRBJ2-7; 10 bases are a match to TRBD1. Germline V gene sequence: CDR1 SGHVS, CDR2 FQNEAQ. V trimming: 4 bases; J trimming: 6 bases; junction bases outside the gene matches: 9. The CDR3 sequence is 15 residues long. As DNA, the CDR3 is TGTGCCAGCAGCTGGAGGACAGGGGGGTTAGTCGAGCAGTACTTC. This codes for CASSWRTGGLVEQYF. Full variable domain (rest looked up from reference TRBV7-8 and TRBJ2-7): GAGVSQSPRYKVAKRGQDVALRCDPISGHVSLFWYQQALGQGPEFLTYFQNEAQLDKSGLPSDRFFAERPEGSVSTLKIQRTQQEDSAVYLCASSWRTGGLVEQYFGPGTRLTVT.

V and J are TRBV19 and TRBJ2-2; D gene unclear. The CDR3 is made up of 13 amino acids. CDR1 LNHDA and CDR2 SQIVND come from the germline V gene (reference sequence). Trimming left V 6 bases short and J 6 bases short, with 11 bases between. The CDR3 is CASRNIVAGELFF. The CDR3 DNA reads as TGTGCCAGTAGGAATATAGTGGCCGGGGAGCTGTTTTTT.

The chain joins TRBV6-5 to TRBJ2-7, with 8 bases matching TRBD1. This CDR3 contains 13 residues. Germline loops: CDR1 MNHEY, CDR2 SVGAGI. J gave up 3 bases and V 5 bases, and 3 bases lay outside the gene matches. For the CDR3, the DNA is TGTGCCAGCAGTCTGACAGGGGACTACGAGCAGTACTTC. Protein product: CASSLTGDYEQYF.

This clone has just a few counts. This sequence joins TRBV13 and TRBJ1-2; D perhaps matches TRBD1 (5 bases). The CDR3 runs 14 residues. Germline loops: CDR1 PRHDT, CDR2 FYEKMQ (reference sequence). Trimming shortened V by 5 bases and J by 8 bases, and 18 bases separated the two germline ends. The CDR3 bases are TGTGCCAGCAGCGCACGGCAGGGTAAGTACGGCTACACCTTC. It is translated as CASSARQGKYGYTF.

The V and J genes are TRBV7-6 and TRBJ2-7, with D possibly TRBD1 on 5 matching bases. The CDR3 length is 16 residues. V was shortened by 1 base and J by 0 bases, with 13 bases between the two germline ends. Germline values: CDR1 SGHVS, CDR2 FNYEAQ. The CDR3 protein is CASSLVAGPSSYEQYF. The CDR3 nucleotides read TGTGCCAGCAGCTTAGTGGCAGGGCCGAGCTCCTACGAGCAGTACTTC.

V usage is TRBV10-3 and J usage is TRBJ2-5, with TRBD1 identical over 7 bases. V shed 6 bases and J 2 bases; nucleotides not matched to a gene: 9. CDR1 is ENHRY and CDR2 is SYGVKD in the germline V gene. The CDR3 runs 15 residues. CDR3 DNA: TGTGCCATCAGCACCCCCAGGGGGAGACAAGAGACCCAGTACTTC. It yields the protein CAISTPRGRQETQYF.

This clone was seen a handful of times. The chain links TRBV5-1 to TRBJ1-6, with TRBD1 identical over 7 bases. This CDR3 contains 12 residues. Germline CDR1 reads SGHRS; CDR2 reads YFSETQ. With 6 bases clipped from V and 11 bases from J, the junction kept 5 bases outside the gene matches. Here the CDR3 reads CASTQQGPPLHF. The CDR3 DNA reads TGCGCCAGCACCCAACAGGGGCCACCCCTCCACTTT.

The chain employs TRBV7-8 and TRBJ2-3; D may be TRBD2 (7 bases). This CDR3 region has 14 residues. Per the germline V gene, CDR1 is SGHVS and CDR2 is FQNEAQ. Trimming left V 6 bases short and J 0 bases short, with 10 bases between. CDR3 nucleotide sequence: TGTGCCAGCAGGAAGGGGGGGAGCACAGATACGCAGTATTTT. It is translated as CASRKGGSTDTQYF.

The CDR3 region has the DNA TGTGCCAGCAGCCCTCTAAGGACCCTAGCGGGGAGAGAGCAGTACTTC. This translates into CASSPLRTLAGREQYF. This sequence joins TRBV3-1 (or the pseudogene TRBV3-2) and TRBJ2-7, with TRBD2 identical over 9 bases. Trimming at V came to 4 bases and at J to 7 bases, leaving 14 bases not matched to a gene. The CDR3 sequence is 16 residues long. Germline CDR1 LGHDT, CDR2 YNNKEL (reference sequence).

The J gene is TRBJ2-6, the V gene TRBV24-1, with D maybe TRBD2 (5 bases). CDR1 and CDR2 from the germline V gene are KGHDR and SFDVKD. Trimming removed 0 bases from V and 0 bases from J, with 8 bases in between. The CDR3 is 17 amino acids. The CDR3 region has the DNA TGTGCCACCAGTGATTTGGAGGAGGACTCTGGGGCCAACGTCCTGACTTTC. Amino acid sequence: CATSDLEEDSGANVLTF.

The V call is TRBV5-1, the J call TRBJ1-4; 7 bases are shared with TRBD1. The CDR3 contains 14 residues. Germline V lookup: CDR1 SGHRS, CDR2 YFSETQ. The ends lost 0 bases at V and 7 bases at J; junction bases unmatched: 3. The CDR3 here is CASSLGQGFEKLFF. CDR3 in DNA: TGCGCCAGCAGCTTGGGACAGGGATTTGAAAAACTGTTTTTT.

This clone was seen a few times. One end of the junction varies from germline; a read error may be responsible. The rearrangement joins TRBV7-9 to TRBJ2-7; 9 positions match TRBD1. There are 10 residues in the CDR3. Per germline, CDR1 SEHNR and CDR2 FQNEAQ (reference sequence). The CDR3 spells CASSPGQGIF. DNA for the CDR3: TGTGCCAGCAGCCCGGGACAGGGAATATTC.

This chain joins TRBV6-5 and TRBJ2-7; 7 bases line up with TRBD2. Germline CDR1 is MNHEY and CDR2 is SVGAGI. V trimming: 0 bases; J trimming: 2 bases; junction bases outside the gene matches: 4. The CDR3 runs 15 residues. The CDR3 is CASSYSPSGTYEQYF. CDR3 sequence (DNA): TGTGCCAGCAGTTACTCACCTAGCGGTACCTACGAGCAGTACTTC.

This chain's CDR3 is CASSLVSATGTGNTIYF. For the CDR3, the DNA is TGCGCCAGCAGCTTGGTATCCGCCACAGGGACTGGAAACACCATATATTTT. The genes are TRBV5-1 and TRBJ1-3; tentative D call: TRBD1 (6 bases). Per germline, CDR1 SGHRS and CDR2 YFSETQ. Trimming removed 0 bases at V and 2 bases at J, with 15 bases between. The CDR3 is 17 amino acids.

Written as DNA, the CDR3 is TGTGCCAGCAGCGCCCCTGAGCGGTTATACACAGATACGCAGTATTTT. It specifies CASSAPERLYTDTQYF. The chain recombines TRBV6-2 or TRBV6-3 with TRBJ2-3; tentatively, D is TRBD2 (5 bases). The CDR3 extends over 16 amino acids. From germline, CDR1 is MNHEY and CDR2 SVGEGT. The V gene lost 6 bases and the J gene lost 2 bases, with 18 bases spanning the gap.

The chain couples TRBV7-2 to TRBJ2-2, with D possibly being TRBD1 (6 bases). Trimming cost V 0 bases and J 9 bases, with 11 bases left between them. The CDR3 has 14 residues. Germline assignment: CDR1 SGHTA and CDR2 FQGNSA. CDR3 bases: TGTGCCAGCAGCTTAGCCGAGGGGGTCCGGGAGCTGTTTTTT. Its translation: CASSLAEGVRELFF. Full variable domain (rest looked up from reference TRBV7-2 and TRBJ2-2): GAGVSQSPSNKVTEKGKDVELRCDPISGHTALYWYRQSLGQGLEFLIYFQGNSAPDKSGLPSDRFSAERTGGSVSTLTIQRTQQEDSAVYLCASSLAEGVRELFFGEGSRLTVL.

The chain carries TRBV10-3 and TRBJ1-2; D gene uncertain. There are 13 residues in the CDR3. The germline V gene has CDR1 ENHRY and CDR2 SYGVKD. Trimming stripped 3 bases from V and 5 bases from J, with 10 bases between. This CDR3 reads CAISESAGYGYTF. The CDR3 DNA is TGTGCCATCAGTGAATCTGCGGGATATGGCTACACCTTC.